The rows below give T cell receptor beta chains drawn from one sample of a study of T cells in localized non-small cell lung cancer. Data came from immunoSEQ multiplex PCR; TCRdb stores just in-frame clones and leaves some out. The sample consists of 45,000 to 65,000 clones, 80% to 90% of them appearing once. The specimen was peripheral blood, collected before any cancer treatment. All receptors come from a man aged 40-75 years with stage I squamous cell lung carcinoma. Each CDR3 is given with its conserved first and last residue. The D gene is left open where the match is weak. Rows give clone size only sometimes, using once, few, many, or a class for an expanded clone.

>NA|TRBJ2-7|TRBV5-1|TRBD1
CASNPGQGRSYEQYF
TGCGCCAGCAACCCGGGACAGGGGAGGTCCTACGAGCAGTACTTC
>NA|TRBJ1-1|TRBV6-1|NA
CASSEVSGDTEAFF
TGTGCCAGCAGTGAAGTTTCAGGGGACACTGAAGCTTTCTTT
>NA|TRBJ2-7|TRBV27|NA
CASSLSSHYEQYF
TGTGCCAGCAGTTTATCTTCTCATTACGAGCAGTACTTC
>once|TRBJ2-1|TRBV14|NA
CASSFLGVNEQFF
TGTGCCAGCAGCTTTTTAGGTGTGAATGAGCAGTTCTTC
>NA|TRBJ2-2|TRBV7-9|NA
CASSHNTGELFF
TGTGCCAGCAGCCACAACACCGGGGAGCTGTTTTTT
>once|TRBJ2-5|TRBV4-1|TRBD2
CASSQEELAGLETQYF
TGCGCCAGCAGCCAAGAAGAGCTAGCGGGACTTGAGACCCAGTACTTC
>few|TRBJ1-5|TRBV30|NA
CAWSQGIQGSQPQHF
TGTGCCTGGAGTCAAGGGATACAGGGAAGTCAGCCCCAGCATTTT
>NA|TRBJ2-7|TRBV9|NA
CASSFSKDGAYEQYF
TGTGCCAGCAGTTTCTCCAAGGACGGGGCCTACGAGCAGTACTTC
>NA|TRBJ1-4|TRBV28|TRBD1
CASSLGPRGRGKLFF
TGTGCCAGCAGTTTGGGGCCCAGGGGGAGAGGAAAACTGTTTTTT
>NA|TRBJ2-1|TRBV6-6|NA
CASSYSGNEQFF
TGTGCCAGCAGTTACTCCGGTAATGAGCAGTTCTTC
>NA|TRBJ2-7|TRBV28|TRBD1
CAITVTGSSYEQYF
TGTGCCATCACTGTGACAGGGAGCTCCTACGAGCAGTACTTC
>NA|TRBJ1-1|TRBV18|NA
CATEGERNTEAFF
TGTGCCACTGAGGGGGAGCGGAACACTGAAGCTTTCTTT
>NA|TRBJ1-5|TRBV7-8|TRBD1
CASSKGQPNQPQHF
TGTGCCAGCAGCAAGGGACAGCCTAATCAGCCCCAGCATTTT
>NA|TRBJ1-4|TRBV9|NA
CASSVGATETNEKLFF
TGTGCCAGCAGCGTAGGGGCGACAGAAACTAATGAAAAACTGTTTTTT
>NA|TRBJ2-1|TRBV28|NA
CASSLRLGETRGDEQFF
TGTGCCAGCAGTTTAAGGCTCGGAGAAACTAGGGGCGATGAGCAGTTCTTC
>NA|TRBJ1-4|TRBV11-1|NA
CASSPGTREKLFF
TGTGCCAGCAGCCCCGGGACGAGGGAAAAACTGTTTTTT
>NA|TRBJ2-3|TRBV30|TRBD2
CAWSRILAGAGDTQYF
TGTGCCTGGAGCCGAATACTAGCGGGAGCCGGAGATACGCAGTATTTT
>NA|TRBJ2-3|TRBV7-3|TRBD2
CASSLLGSGRGDTQYF
TGTGCCAGCAGCTTATTGGGTAGCGGGAGAGGTGATACGCAGTATTTT
>NA|TRBJ2-7|TRBV5-1|TRBD1
CASSHSGTDLYEQYF
TGCGCCAGCAGCCATTCCGGGACAGACCTCTACGAGCAGTACTTC
>NA|TRBJ2-2|TRBV4-3|TRBD1
CASSPQGATGELFF
TGCGCCAGCAGCCCACAGGGGGCCACCGGGGAGCTGTTTTTT
>NA|TRBJ1-5|TRBV7-2|NA
CASSPGQGGNQPQHF
TGTGCCAGCAGCCCCGGGCAGGGAGGCAATCAGCCCCAGCATTTT
>NA|TRBJ2-5|TRBV27|NA
CASSQGETQYF
TGTGCCAGCTCCCAGGGAGAGACCCAGTACTTC
>NA|TRBJ2-7|TRBV11-2|TRBD1
CASSPSTGAPYEQYF
TGTGCCAGCAGCCCTTCGACAGGGGCCCCCTACGAGCAGTACTTC
>NA|TRBJ1-2|TRBV7-2|NA
CASSFRAGSGYGYTF
TGTGCCAGCAGCTTCAGGGCCGGGTCAGGGTATGGCTACACCTTC
>NA|TRBJ2-7|TRBV7-2|TRBD1
CASSRQGVGYEQYF
TGTGCCAGCAGCCGACAGGGGGTAGGCTACGAGCAGTACTTC
>NA|TRBJ2-1|TRBV27|TRBD2
CASSQGLGVLGNEQFF
TGTGCCAGCAGCCAGGGACTAGGAGTTTTGGGCAATGAGCAGTTCTTC
>NA|TRBJ1-5|TRBV7-6|NA
CASSLSDNQPQHF
TGTGCCAGCAGCTTGAGTGACAATCAGCCCCAGCATTTT
>NA|TRBJ2-1|TRBV6-6|TRBD2
CASSYQTSGNNEQFF
TGTGCCAGCAGTTACCAAACTAGCGGGAATAATGAGCAGTTCTTC
>NA|TRBJ2-1|TRBV5-4|TRBD2
CASSPRTSGGNEQFF
TGTGCCAGCAGCCCACGGACTAGCGGAGGGAATGAGCAGTTCTTC
>NA|TRBJ1-5|TRBV2|NA
CASSEMREYQPQHF
TGTGCCAGCAGTGAAATGAGGGAATATCAGCCCCAGCATTTT
>NA|TRBJ1-6|TRBV30|NA
CAWNGPRSPLHF
TGTGCCTGGAACGGCCCACGTTCACCCCTCCACTTT
>NA|TRBJ2-5|TRBV28|TRBD2
CASFTGGQETQYF
TGTGCCAGCTTTACGGGGGGGCAAGAGACCCAGTACTTC
>NA|TRBJ2-7|TRBV10-3|NA
CAISVQGSTYEQYF
TGTGCCATCAGTGTCCAGGGGTCGACCTACGAGCAGTACTTC
>NA|TRBJ2-1|TRBV18|NA
CASSRATTYNEQFF
TGTGCCAGCTCAAGGGCCACTACCTACAATGAGCAGTTCTTC
>NA|TRBJ2-3|TRBV7-7|NA
CASSLGRVGTDTQYF
TGTGCTAGCAGCTTAGGAAGGGTCGGCACAGATACGCAGTATTTT
>NA|TRBJ2-5|TRBV9|NA
CASSVGRAKGYQETQYF
TGTGCCAGCAGCGTAGGGCGGGCGAAGGGGTACCAAGAGACCCAGTACTTC
>NA|TRBJ2-1|TRBV4-1|NA
CASSYGRNSSYNEQFF
TGCGCCAGCAGCTATGGAAGGAATAGTTCCTACAATGAGCAGTTCTTC
>NA|TRBJ2-5|TRBV11-3|TRBD2
CASSRGLAGGQETQYF
TGTGCCAGCAGCCGGGGACTAGCGGGAGGCCAAGAGACCCAGTACTTC
>NA|TRBJ1-4|TRBV28|NA
CASSENNEKLFF
TGTGCCAGCAGTGAGAATAATGAAAAACTGTTTTTT
>NA|TRBJ2-1|TRBV20-1|NA
CSAREARQQFF
TGCAGTGCTAGAGAAGCGAGACAGCAGTTCTTC
>NA|TRBJ2-3|TRBV7-2|NA
CASSFTDTQYF
TGTGCCAGCAGCTTTACAGATACGCAGTATTTT
>NA|TRBJ1-2|TRBV6-5|NA
CASSVAGYGYTF
TGTGCCAGCAGCGTCGCGGGGTATGGCTACACCTTC
>NA|TRBJ2-7|TRBV6-5|TRBD2
CASSPSGRVDEQYF
TGTGCCAGCAGTCCGAGCGGGAGGGTCGACGAGCAGTACTTC
>NA|TRBJ2-1|TRBV20-1|NA
CSAPLYNEQFF
TGCAGTGCTCCTCTCTACAATGAGCAGTTCTTC
>NA|TRBJ2-1|TRBV14|NA
CASSRVVAGISNEQFF
TGTGCCAGCAGCCGTGTGGTGGCGGGAATCTCCAATGAGCAGTTCTTC
>medium-sized|TRBJ1-4|TRBV19|TRBD1
CASSPTGPIEKLFF
TGTGCCAGTAGCCCGACAGGGCCGATCGAAAAACTGTTTTTT
>NA|TRBJ2-5|TRBV30|NA
CAWSLLATQETQYF
TGTGCCTGGAGTCTCTTAGCGACCCAAGAGACCCAGTACTTC
>NA|TRBJ2-2|TRBV7-3|NA
CASSLKGGWDTGELFF
TGTGCCAGCAGCTTAAAAGGCGGATGGGACACCGGGGAGCTGTTTTTT
>NA|TRBJ2-3|TRBV7-2|NA
CASSLRGTGSTDTQYF
TGTGCCAGCAGCTTAAGGGGTACCGGGAGCACAGATACGCAGTATTTT
>NA|TRBJ1-2|TRBV27|NA
CASSWAGRVQGYTF
TGTGCCAGCAGCTGGGCAGGGCGGGTACAGGGCTACACCTTC
>NA|TRBJ2-7|TRBV4-1|NA
CASSQDRDRPYEQYF
TGCGCCAGCAGCCAAGATCGGGACCGCCCCTACGAGCAGTACTTC
>NA|TRBJ2-3|TRBV29-1|NA
CSVEHPGVVDTQYF
TGCAGCGTTGAGCACCCGGGAGTGGTAGATACGCAGTATTTT
>NA|TRBJ2-2|TRBV6-6|TRBD2
CASSYLAGGTGELFF
TGTGCCAGCAGTTACCTAGCGGGAGGGACCGGGGAGCTGTTTTTT
>NA|TRBJ2-3|TRBV10-1|NA
CASSDAAGPDTQYF
TGCGCCAGCAGTGACGCTGCAGGCCCAGATACGCAGTATTTT
>NA|TRBJ2-7|TRBV19|NA
CASSIGTPVYEQYF
TGTGCCAGTAGTATCGGGACACCAGTCTACGAGCAGTACTTC
>NA|TRBJ2-5|TRBV30|TRBD1
CAWNQGATETQYF
TGTGCCTGGAACCAGGGGGCAACAGAGACCCAGTACTTC